This TCR beta chain was obtained from a study of technical replicates of blood from a few donors. Here immunoSEQ multiplex PCR was the method, and the copy in TCRdb shows in-frame clones only, minus some. The sample contains about 94,000 clones, about 96% of which appear only once. J was trimmed by 7 bases and V by 3 bases; bases with no gene match: 6. CDR1 and CDR2 (germline): SGHNT, YENEEA. The CDR3 spans 15 residues. The rearrangement links TRBV11-3 to TRBJ2-1, with 10 positions matching TRBD2. This TCR came from a human donor in good health. Material for sequencing was T cells isolated from PBMCs. CDR3 residues: CASSFRASGSNEQFF. CDR3 sequence (DNA): TGTGCCAGCAGCTTTCGGGCTAGCGGGAGTAATGAGCAGTTCTTC.